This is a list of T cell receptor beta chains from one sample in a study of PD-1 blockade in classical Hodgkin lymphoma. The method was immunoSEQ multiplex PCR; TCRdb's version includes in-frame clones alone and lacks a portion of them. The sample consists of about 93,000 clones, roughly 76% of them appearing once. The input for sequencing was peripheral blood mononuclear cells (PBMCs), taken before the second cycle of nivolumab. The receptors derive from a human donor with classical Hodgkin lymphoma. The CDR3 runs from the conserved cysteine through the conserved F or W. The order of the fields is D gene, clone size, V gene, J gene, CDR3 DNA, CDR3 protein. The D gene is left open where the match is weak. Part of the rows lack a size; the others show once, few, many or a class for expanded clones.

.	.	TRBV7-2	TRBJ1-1	TGTGCCAGTATACGAGATAACATGAACACTGAAGCTTTCTTT	CASIRDNMNTEAFF
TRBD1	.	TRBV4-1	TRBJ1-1	TGCGCCAGCAGCCTCGGACAGGGTGTAGCTTTCTTT	CASSLGQGVAFF
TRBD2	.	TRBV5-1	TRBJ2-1	TGCGCCAGCAGCCCCGGACTAGTCGGTAGAAATGAGCAGTTCTTC	CASSPGLVGRNEQFF
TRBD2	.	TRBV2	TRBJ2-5	TGTGCCAGCAGTGACCCAGCGGGAGGGCAGACCCAGTACTTC	CASSDPAGGQTQYF
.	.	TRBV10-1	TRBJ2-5	TGCGCCAGCAGTGACGTCCTGGGGCCAGAGACCCAGTACTTC	CASSDVLGPETQYF
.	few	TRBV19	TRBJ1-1	TGTGCCACGGAATTGAACACTGAAGCTTTCTTT	CATELNTEAFF
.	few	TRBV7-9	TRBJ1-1	TGTGCCAGCAGCTCGATCACTGGTCTGAACACTGAAGCTTTCTTT	CASSSITGLNTEAFF
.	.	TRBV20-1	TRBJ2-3	TGCAGTGCTAGAACAGGGGATACGCAGTATTTT	CSARTGDTQYF
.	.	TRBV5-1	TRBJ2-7	TGCGCCAGCAAACTTCAAGACAGGACCGAGCAGTACTTC	CASKLQDRTEQYF
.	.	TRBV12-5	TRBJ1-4	TGTGCTAGTGGTTTGGTACTCGGAGGGGGGGCTAATGAAAAACTGTTTTTT	CASGLVLGGGANEKLFF
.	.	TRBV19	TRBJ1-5	TGTGCCAGTTCAGACAGTCACAATCAGCCCCAGCATTTT	CASSDSHNQPQHF
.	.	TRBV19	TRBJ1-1	TGTGCCAGTAGGTTATACACTGAAGCTTTCTTT	CASRLYTEAFF
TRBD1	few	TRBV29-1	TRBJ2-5	TGCAGCGCCGTGCAGGGGACAGCACAAGAGACCCAGTACTTC	CSAVQGTAQETQYF
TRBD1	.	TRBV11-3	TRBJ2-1	TGTGCCAGCAGCTTAGCAATAGGGGGACAGGGCTACAATGAGCAGTTCTTC	CASSLAIGGQGYNEQFF
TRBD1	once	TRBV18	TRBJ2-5	TGTGCCAGCTCACCATTCGAAGGGGGCCTAGAGACCCAGTACTTC	CASSPFEGGLETQYF
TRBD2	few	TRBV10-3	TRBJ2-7	TGTGCCATCAGTGAAATGGAGGGGCTAGCGGGAGTCTACGAGCAGTACTTC	CAISEMEGLAGVYEQYF
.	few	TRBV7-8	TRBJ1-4	TGTGCCAGCAGCTTCGATCGGAGGAGAACTAATGAAAAACTGTTTTTT	CASSFDRRRTNEKLFF
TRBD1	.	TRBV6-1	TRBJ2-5	TGTGCCAGCAGTGAAATTTGGACAGGGACGGAGACCCAGTACTTC	CASSEIWTGTETQYF
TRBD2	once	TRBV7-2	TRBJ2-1	TGTGCCAGCAGGTCGGTTAGCGGGAGTCCCCACAATGAGCAGTTCTTC	CASRSVSGSPHNEQFF
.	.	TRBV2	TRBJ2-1	TGTGCCAGCAGTGAAACGGGAATAGTAGGCAATGAGCAGTTCTTC	CASSETGIVGNEQFF
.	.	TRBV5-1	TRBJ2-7	TGCGCCAGCAGCCCTAAGTTATCAACCTACGAGCAGTACTTC	CASSPKLSTYEQYF
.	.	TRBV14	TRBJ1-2	TGTGCCAGCAGCCAAGACGCGGCGAGGGCGAATGGCTACACCTTC	CASSQDAARANGYTF
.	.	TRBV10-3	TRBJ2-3	TGTGCCATCAGTGATGGGACTCGTGGTGGAGATACGCAGTATTTT	CAISDGTRGGDTQYF
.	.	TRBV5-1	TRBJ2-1	TGCGCCAGCAGCCTCCCCTCGGGGGTTTCCTACAATGAGCAGTTCTTC	CASSLPSGVSYNEQFF
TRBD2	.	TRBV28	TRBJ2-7	TGTGCCAGCAGTTTTGGACTAGCGGGGGTCTCCTACGAGCAGTACTTC	CASSFGLAGVSYEQYF